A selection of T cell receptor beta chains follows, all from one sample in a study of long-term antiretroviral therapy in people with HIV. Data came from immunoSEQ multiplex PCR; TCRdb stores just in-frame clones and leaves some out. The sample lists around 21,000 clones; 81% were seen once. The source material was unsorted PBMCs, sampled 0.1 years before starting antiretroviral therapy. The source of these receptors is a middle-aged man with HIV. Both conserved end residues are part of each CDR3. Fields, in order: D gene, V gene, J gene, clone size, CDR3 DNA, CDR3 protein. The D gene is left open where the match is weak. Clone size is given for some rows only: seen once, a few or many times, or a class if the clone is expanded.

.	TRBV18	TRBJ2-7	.	TGTGCCAGCTCACCATTGTACGAGCAGTACTTC	CASSPLYEQYF
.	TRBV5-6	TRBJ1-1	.	TGTGCCAGCAGCTTGGGAAGGAACACTGAAGCTTTCTTT	CASSLGRNTEAFF
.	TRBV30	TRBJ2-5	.	TGTGCCTGGAGTGTACGGGGTGAAGAGACCCAGTACTTC	CAWSVRGEETQYF
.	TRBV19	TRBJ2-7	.	TGTGCCAGTAGGCCCGGGACGGACCTAACCGAGCAGTACTTC	CASRPGTDLTEQYF
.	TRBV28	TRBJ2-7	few	TGTGCCAGCAGTTTCTACCAACGCGAGCAGTACTTC	CASSFYQREQYF
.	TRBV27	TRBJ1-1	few	TGTGCCAGCAGTCCACTCACTGGTAGGGGGATAAGCACTGAAGCTTTCTTT	CASSPLTGRGISTEAFF
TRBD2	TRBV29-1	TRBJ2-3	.	TGCAGCGGTCTGGGAGGGCAGGGCGGCACAGATACGCAGTATTTT	CSGLGGQGGTDTQYF
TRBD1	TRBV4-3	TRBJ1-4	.	TGCGCCAGCAGCCAGTTCGGCGATGGTTCAGGGGGGCTGGGTGAAAAACTGTTTTTT	CASSQFGDGSGGLGEKLFF
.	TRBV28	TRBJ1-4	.	TGTGCCAGCAGTCAAGGTACAACTAATGAAAAACTGTTTTTT	CASSQGTTNEKLFF
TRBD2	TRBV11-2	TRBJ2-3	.	TGTGCCAGCAGCTCCTCGCTAGCGGGCTATAGCACAGATACGCAGTATTTT	CASSSSLAGYSTDTQYF
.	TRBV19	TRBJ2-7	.	TGTGCCAGTAGTCTTCCCGGCTCCGTCTACGAGCAGTACTTC	CASSLPGSVYEQYF
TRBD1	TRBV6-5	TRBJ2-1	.	TGTGCCAGCAGTTACGGGACAGGGGCCCAGCAGTTCTTC	CASSYGTGAQQFF
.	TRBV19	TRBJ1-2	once	TGTGCCAGTAGTAATGGAGGCCTCTCCGGCTACACCTTC	CASSNGGLSGYTF
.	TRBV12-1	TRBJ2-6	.	TGTGCCAGCAGCCCGCGGACAAGCTCTGGGGCCAACGTCCTGACTTTC	CASSPRTSSGANVLTF
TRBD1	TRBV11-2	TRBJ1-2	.	TGTGCCAGCAGCTTAGGTGGACAGGGGGCGGTGGGGTATGGCTACACCTTC	CASSLGGQGAVGYGYTF
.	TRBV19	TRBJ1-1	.	TGTGCCAGTAGTATCGGCCCCGTGAACACTGAAGCTTTCTTT	CASSIGPVNTEAFF
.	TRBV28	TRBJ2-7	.	TGTGCCAGCAGTCCTCCCTACTACGAGCAGTACTTC	CASSPPYYEQYF
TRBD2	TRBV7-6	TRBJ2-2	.	TGTGCCAGCAGCCATAGCGGGAGGAATGCAGCCGGGGAGCTGTTTTTT	CASSHSGRNAAGELFF
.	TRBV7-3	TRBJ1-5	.	TGTGCCAGCAGCTTAAATGCGAATCAGCCCCAGCATTTT	CASSLNANQPQHF
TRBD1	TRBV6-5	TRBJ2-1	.	TGTGCCAGCAGCCCGGACAGGGGGCAAGGAAATGAGCAGTTCTTC	CASSPDRGQGNEQFF
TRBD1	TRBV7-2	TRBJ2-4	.	TGTGCCAGCAGCACGGACAGGGGAAACATTCAGTACTTC	CASSTDRGNIQYF
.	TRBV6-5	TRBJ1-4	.	TGTGCCAGCAGTTATGAATCCGGGGCCGCGGGTGAAAAACTGTTTTTT	CASSYESGAAGEKLFF
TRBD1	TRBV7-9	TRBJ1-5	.	TGTGCCAGCAGCCCCCTCAGGGGGGCCCACCAGCCCCAGCATTTT	CASSPLRGAHQPQHF
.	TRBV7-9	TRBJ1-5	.	TGTGCCAGCAGCCGCGGGACTGCCCTTCTAGGCCAGGCCCAGCATTTT	CASSRGTALLGQAQHF
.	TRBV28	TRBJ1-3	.	TGTGCCAGCAGTTTTGGGTCTGGAAACACCATATATTTT	CASSFGSGNTIYF
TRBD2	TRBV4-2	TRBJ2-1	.	TGTGCCAGCAGCCACCTAGCGGGGGGGCAACCGGGGGAGCAGTTCTTC	CASSHLAGGQPGEQFF
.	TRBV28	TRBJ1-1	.	TGTGCCAGCATAGGGCCCGGGAGGGCCGTGAACACTGAAGCTTTCTTT	CASIGPGRAVNTEAFF
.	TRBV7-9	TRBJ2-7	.	TGTGCCAGCAGCTTAAGTGGGATCTCCTACGAGCAGTACTTC	CASSLSGISYEQYF
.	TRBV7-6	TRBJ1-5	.	TGTGCCAGCAGCTCCCGCCCAGGTCTGTCCGTTCATCCATCCAATCAGCCCCAGCATTTT	CASSSRPGLSVHPSNQPQHF
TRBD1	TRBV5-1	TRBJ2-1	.	TGCGCCAGCAGCTTCCAGGGGGCTTACAATGAGCAGTTCTTC	CASSFQGAYNEQFF
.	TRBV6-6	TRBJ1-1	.	TGTGCCAGCAGCCCTTATGCGAACACTGAAGCTTTCTTT	CASSPYANTEAFF
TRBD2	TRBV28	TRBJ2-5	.	TGTGCCAGCAGACTAGCGGGAGCTTTGGCGACCCAGTACTTC	CASRLAGALATQYF
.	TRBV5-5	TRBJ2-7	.	TGTGCCAGCAGCTTGTTCCACAGCTACGAGCAGTACTTC	CASSLFHSYEQYF
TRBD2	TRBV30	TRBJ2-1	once	TGTGCCTGGAGTCATGGGACTAGCGGGAGTTCTGAGCAGTTCTTC	CAWSHGTSGSSEQFF
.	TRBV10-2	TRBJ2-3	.	TGCGCCAGCACCGCGCGCTTTCTAGATACGCAGTATTTT	CASTARFLDTQYF
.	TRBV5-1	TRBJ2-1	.	TGCGCCAGCAGCACCCCAGGGCGCTCCTACAATGAGCAGTTCTTC	CASSTPGRSYNEQFF
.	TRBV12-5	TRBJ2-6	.	TGTGCTAGTGGGACTAGTGACTCTGGGGCCAACGTCCTGACTTTC	CASGTSDSGANVLTF